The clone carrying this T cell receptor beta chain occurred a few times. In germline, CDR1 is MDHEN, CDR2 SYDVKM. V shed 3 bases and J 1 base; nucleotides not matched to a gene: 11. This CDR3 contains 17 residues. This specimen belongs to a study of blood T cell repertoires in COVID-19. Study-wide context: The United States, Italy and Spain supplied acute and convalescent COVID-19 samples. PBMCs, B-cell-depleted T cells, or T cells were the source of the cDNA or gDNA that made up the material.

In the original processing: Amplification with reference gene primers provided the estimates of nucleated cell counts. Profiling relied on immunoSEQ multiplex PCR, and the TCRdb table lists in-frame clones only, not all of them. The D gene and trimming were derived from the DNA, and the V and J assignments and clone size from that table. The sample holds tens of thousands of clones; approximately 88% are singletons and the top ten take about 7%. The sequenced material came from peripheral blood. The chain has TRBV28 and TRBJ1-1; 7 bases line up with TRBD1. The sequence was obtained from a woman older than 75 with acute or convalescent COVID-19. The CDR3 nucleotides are TGTGCCAGCAGTTTGGCCGGGACAGAGTTCTCGAACACTGAAGCTTTCTTT. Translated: CASSLAGTEFSNTEAFF.